These 19 T cell receptor beta chains were sequenced from one sample in a study of blood T cell repertoires in COVID-19. Assay: immunoSEQ multiplex PCR; the TCRdb copy retains only in-frame clones and omits some. The sample lists hundreds of thousands of clones, 90% seen once, with roughly 2.5% in the top ten. The sample comprised PBMCs or T cells enriched from blood (not recorded which). The receptor set was obtained from a man in his 60s who had recovered from COVID-19.

J is TRBJ2-7 and V is TRBV9; D perhaps matches TRBD1 (6 bases). Germline-derived CDR1 and CDR2 are SGDLS and YYNGEE. With 4 bases removed from V and 12 bases from J, the gap between germline ends came to 20 bases. The CDR3 spans 13 residues. The CDR3 here is CASSSDGQSKAYF. In DNA, the CDR3 is TGTGCCAGCAGCTCAGATGGACAGTCAAAGGCGTACTTC.

V and J are TRBV19 and TRBJ1-5; D gene uncertain. There are 15 residues in the CDR3. Germline V gene lookup returns CDR1 LNHDA and CDR2 SQIVND (reference sequence). Trimming cost V 0 bases and J 6 bases, with 12 bases left between them. The DNA of the CDR3 is TGTGCCAGTAGTATAGAAGGCAGCTCTAGTCAGCCCCAGCATTTT. This codes for CASSIEGSSSQPQHF.

This clone was detected a few times. The rearrangement joins TRBV3-1 (or the pseudogene TRBV3-2) to TRBJ2-1, with 10 bases lining up with TRBD2. The CDR3 has 17 residues. The V gene end was trimmed by 0 bases and the J gene end by 3 bases; junction bases not matched to a gene: 5. The germline V gene has CDR1 LGHDT and CDR2 YNNKEL (reference sequence). The CDR3 nucleotides read TGTGCCAGCAGCCAAGATCGGGGGACTAGCGTCTACAATGAGCAGTTCTTC. This translates into CASSQDRGTSVYNEQFF.

The table lists this clone with a few counts. An end of the junction differs from the germline gene, which may be a read error. This chain connects TRBV7-2 to TRBJ2-7; TRBD1 is a possible D gene (6 bases). This CDR3 has 15 amino acids. Germline V gene data show CDR1 as SGHTA and CDR2 as FQGNSA. CDR3 nucleotides: TGTGCCAGCAGCTACCGGGACACAAATTACTACGAGCGGTACTTC. Its translation: CASSYRDTNYYERYF.

V gene TRBV3-1 (or the pseudogene TRBV3-2) combines with J gene TRBJ2-7, with 9 bases matching TRBD1. The CDR3 has 15 amino acids. V shed 6 bases, J shed 3 bases, and the junction held 9 bases outside the gene matches. Germline assignment: CDR1 LGHDT and CDR2 YNNKEL (reference sequence). CDR3 in DNA: TGTGCCAGCAGGGGCCGGGACAGGGCCAACTACGAGCAGTACTTC. This gives the protein CASRGRDRANYEQYF.

The rearrangement uses TRBV5-4 and TRBJ1-6, with 7 positions matching TRBD1. CDR1 and CDR2 from the germline V gene are SGHNT and YYREEE (reference sequence). The CDR3 has 15 amino acids. The V segment lost 0 bases and the J segment 10 bases; nucleotides outside the gene matches: 7. CDR3 sequence: CASSLVKGAQSPLHF. In DNA form, the CDR3 reads TGTGCCAGCAGCTTGGTTAAGGGGGCGCAATCACCCCTCCACTTT.

Concerning this clone: Other nucleotide sequences from this sample produce the same CDR3. The rearrangement joins TRBV4-3 to TRBJ2-1; D is uncertain. The length of the CDR3 is 15 residues. The V gene's germline CDR1 is LGHNA and CDR2 YSLEER. Trimming removed 0 bases at V and 0 bases at J, with 6 bases between. CDR3 in amino acids: CASSQDKSSYNEQFF. The CDR3 DNA is TGCGCCAGCAGCCAAGACAAGAGCTCCTACAATGAGCAGTTCTTC.

This chain uses TRBV6-2 or TRBV6-3 with TRBJ2-2; 14 nucleotides match TRBD2. The CDR3 covers 17 residues. V dropped 6 bases and J dropped 6; count of bases not matched to a gene: 9. CDR1 and CDR2 from the germline V gene are MNHEY and SVGEGT. Here the CDR3 DNA reads TGTGCCAGCAGCAAGACTAGCGGGGGGGTTTACGCCGGGGAGCTGTTTTTT. The encoded protein is CASSKTSGGVYAGELFF.

Only a few counts were recorded for this clone. The chain uses TRBV6-2 or TRBV6-3 and TRBJ2-4; D remains unclear. Deletions cut 5 bases from V and 3 bases from J, with 11 bases between. Per germline, CDR1 MNHEY and CDR2 SVGEGT. The CDR3 has 14 residues. CDR3 amino acids: CASSGGVGKNIQYF. The DNA for the CDR3 is TGTGCCAGCAGTGGCGGTGTCGGCAAAAACATTCAGTACTTC.

The chain links TRBV7-2 to TRBJ2-3; 8 positions match TRBD2. The V and J ends lost 0 bases and 4 bases, in that order; junction bases with no gene match: 6. CDR1 and CDR2 (germline): SGHTA, FQGNSA. The CDR3 sequence is 16 residues long. CDR3 protein: CASSLAFTRGADTQYF. CDR3 DNA: TGTGCCAGCAGCTTAGCCTTCACGCGGGGGGCAGATACGCAGTATTTT.

CDR3 protein: CASSLASGRNEQFF. In DNA, the CDR3 is TGTGCCAGCAGCTTGGCTAGCGGGAGGAATGAGCAGTTCTTC. The chain combines TRBV7-2 with TRBJ2-1, with 11 bases aligning to TRBD2. The CDR3 length is 14 residues. The germline CDR1 and CDR2 sequences are SGHTA and FQGNSA. V was clipped by 3 bases and J by 7 bases; unmatched bases: 2.

The rearrangement uses TRBV19 and TRBJ2-2; possible D gene TRBD2, 5 bases. V dropped 7 bases and J dropped 5 bases, with 14 bases sitting between them. The length of the CDR3 is 14 residues. Germline-derived CDR1 and CDR2 are LNHDA and SQIVND (reference sequence). CDR3: CASTSGDRTGELFF. The CDR3 DNA follows: TGTGCCAGTACCAGCGGAGACCGGACCGGGGAGCTGTTTTTT.

The CDR3 coding sequence is TGTGCCACATCAGGCGGGTACCAAGAGACCCAGTACTTC. Translated, it gives CATSGGYQETQYF. The chain combines TRBV3-1 (or the pseudogene TRBV3-2) with TRBJ2-5, with D possibly being TRBD2 (5 bases). Trimming removed 10 bases at V and 0 bases at J, with 12 bases between. This CDR3 contains 13 residues. CDR1 and CDR2 (germline): LGHDT, YNNKEL (reference sequence).

The V call is TRBV4-1, the J call TRBJ2-7; 7 nucleotides match TRBD1. J lost 2 bases, V lost 2 bases, and 3 bases had no gene match. The CDR3 runs to 14 residues. Germline V gene sequence: CDR1 MGHRA, CDR2 YSYEKL. The CDR3 reads CASSQTGVAYEQYF. The CDR3 DNA is TGCGCCAGCAGCCAAACAGGGGTCGCCTACGAGCAGTACTTC.

The V gene is TRBV5-1, the J gene TRBJ1-3, with D maybe TRBD1 (6 bases). The CDR3 length is 16 residues. Per the germline V gene, CDR1 is SGHRS and CDR2 is YFSETQ. V gave up 0 bases and J gave up 2 bases, with 12 bases separating them. The CDR3 spells CASSLGQEMAGNTIYF. The DNA of the CDR3 is TGCGCCAGCAGCTTGGGACAGGAGATGGCTGGAAACACCATATATTTT.

This chain links TRBV7-9 with TRBJ1-1; D is perhaps TRBD1 (5 bases). Between the trimmed V and J ends, which lost 1 base and 5 bases, there was a span of 8 bases. Per germline, CDR1 SEHNR and CDR2 FQNEAQ (reference sequence). The CDR3 spans 13 residues. The CDR3, as DNA: TGTGCCAGCAGCTTAGATGGGGGGACTGAAGCTTTCTTT. This encodes CASSLDGGTEAFF. The full variable domain, completed using reference TRBV7-9 and TRBJ1-1, is DTGVSQNPRHKITKRGQNVTFRCDPISEHNRLYWYRQTLGQGPEFLTYFQNEAQLEKSRLLSDRFSAERPKGSFSTLEIQRTEQGDSAMYLCASSLDGGTEAFFGQGTRLTVV.

V usage is TRBV4-1 and J usage is TRBJ2-2; 9 bases align to TRBD2. The CDR3 spans 17 residues. The V gene's germline CDR1 is MGHRA and CDR2 YSYEKL. J gave up 6 bases and V 4 bases, and 12 bases lay outside the gene matches. This CDR3 reads CASSPLGLAGRSGELFF. CDR3 coding DNA: TGCGCCAGCAGCCCCTTGGGGCTAGCGGGAAGGTCCGGGGAGCTGTTTTTT.

The CDR3 DNA is TGTGCCAGCAGTTACTCCCCCGGGACAGAATACTACGAGCAGTACTTC. This translates into CASSYSPGTEYYEQYF. This chain links TRBV6-5 with TRBJ2-7, with 7 bases identical to TRBD1. With V trimmed by 0 bases and J by 3 bases, 8 bases remained unmatched. The CDR3 has 16 amino acids. The germline V gene has CDR1 MNHEY and CDR2 SVGAGI.

The chain links TRBV25-1 to TRBJ2-5; 7 bases map to TRBD1. From germline, CDR1 is MGHDK and CDR2 SYGVNS. The CDR3 is 14 amino acids. Trimming took 4 bases from V and 1 from J; bases not matched to a gene: 3. In DNA, the CDR3 is TGTGCCAGCAGTGGAACAGGGGCCCAAGAGACCCAGTACTTC. Protein product: CASSGTGAQETQYF.